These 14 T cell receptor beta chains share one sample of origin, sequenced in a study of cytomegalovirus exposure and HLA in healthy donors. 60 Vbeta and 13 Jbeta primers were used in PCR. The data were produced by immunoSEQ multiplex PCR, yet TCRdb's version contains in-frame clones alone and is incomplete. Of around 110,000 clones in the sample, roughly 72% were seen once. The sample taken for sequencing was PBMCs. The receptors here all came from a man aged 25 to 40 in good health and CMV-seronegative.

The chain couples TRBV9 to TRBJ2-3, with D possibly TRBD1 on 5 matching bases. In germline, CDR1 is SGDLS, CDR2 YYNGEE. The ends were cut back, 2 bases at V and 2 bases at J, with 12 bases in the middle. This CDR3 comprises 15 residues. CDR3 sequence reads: CASSVRGLYTDTQYF. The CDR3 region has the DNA TGTGCCAGCAGCGTTAGGGGCCTATACACAGATACGCAGTATTTT.

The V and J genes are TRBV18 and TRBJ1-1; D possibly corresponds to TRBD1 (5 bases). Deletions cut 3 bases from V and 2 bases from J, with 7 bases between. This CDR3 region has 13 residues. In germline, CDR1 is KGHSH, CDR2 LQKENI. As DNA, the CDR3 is TGTGCCAGCTCACCGACAGTAAACACTGAAGCTTTCTTT. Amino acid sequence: CASSPTVNTEAFF.

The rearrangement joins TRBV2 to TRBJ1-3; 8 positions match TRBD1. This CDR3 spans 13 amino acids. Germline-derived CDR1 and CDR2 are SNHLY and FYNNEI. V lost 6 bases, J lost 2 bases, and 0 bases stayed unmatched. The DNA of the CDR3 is TGTGCCAGCAGACAGGGGGCTGGAAACACCATATATTTT. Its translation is CASRQGAGNTIYF. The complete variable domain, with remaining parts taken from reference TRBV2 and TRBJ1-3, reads EPEVTQTPSHQVTQMGQEVILRCVPISNHLYFYWYRQILGQKVEFLVSFYNNEISEKSEIFDDQFSVERPDGSNFTLKIRSTKLEDSAMYFCASRQGAGNTIYFGEGSWLTVV.

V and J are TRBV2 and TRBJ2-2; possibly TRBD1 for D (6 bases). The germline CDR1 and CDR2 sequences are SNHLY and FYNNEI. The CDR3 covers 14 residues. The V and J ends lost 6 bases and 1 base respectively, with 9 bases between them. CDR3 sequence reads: CASRTGQNTGELFF. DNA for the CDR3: TGTGCCAGCAGAACGGGACAGAACACCGGGGAGCTGTTTTTT.

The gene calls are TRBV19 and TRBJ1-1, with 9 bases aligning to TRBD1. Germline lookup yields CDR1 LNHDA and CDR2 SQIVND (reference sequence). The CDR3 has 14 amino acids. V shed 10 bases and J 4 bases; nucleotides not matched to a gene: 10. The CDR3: CATQVVDRGTEAFF. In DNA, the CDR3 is TGTGCCACCCAGGTAGTGGACAGGGGCACTGAAGCTTTCTTT.

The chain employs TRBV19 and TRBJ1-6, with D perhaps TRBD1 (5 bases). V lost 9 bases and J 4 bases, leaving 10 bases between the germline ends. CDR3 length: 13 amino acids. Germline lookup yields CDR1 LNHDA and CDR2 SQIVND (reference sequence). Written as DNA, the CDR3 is TGTGCCAGCCAGACAGAGTATAATTCACCCCTCCACTTT. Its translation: CASQTEYNSPLHF.

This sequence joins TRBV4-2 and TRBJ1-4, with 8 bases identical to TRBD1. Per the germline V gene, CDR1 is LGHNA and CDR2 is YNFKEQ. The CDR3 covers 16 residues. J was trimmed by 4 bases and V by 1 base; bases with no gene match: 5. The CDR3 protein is CASSQGQGFDNEKLFF. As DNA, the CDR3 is TGTGCCAGCAGCCAAGGACAGGGGTTTGATAATGAAAAACTGTTTTTT.

The CDR3 nucleotides are TGCGCCAGCAGCCCCACGGCGGGTTTTGAAGCTTTCTTT. Encoded protein: CASSPTAGFEAFF. The chain joins TRBV5-1 to TRBJ1-1; D unclear. The V gene lost 4 bases and the J gene lost 7 bases, with 14 bases spanning the gap. CDR1 SGHRS and CDR2 YFSETQ come from the germline V gene. The CDR3 length is 13 residues.

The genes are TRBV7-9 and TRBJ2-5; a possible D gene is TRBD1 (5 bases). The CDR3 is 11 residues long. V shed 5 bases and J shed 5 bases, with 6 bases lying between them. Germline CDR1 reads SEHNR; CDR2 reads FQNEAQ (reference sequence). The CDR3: CASSKGETQYF. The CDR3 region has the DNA TGTGCCAGCAGCAAGGGGGAGACCCAGTACTTC.

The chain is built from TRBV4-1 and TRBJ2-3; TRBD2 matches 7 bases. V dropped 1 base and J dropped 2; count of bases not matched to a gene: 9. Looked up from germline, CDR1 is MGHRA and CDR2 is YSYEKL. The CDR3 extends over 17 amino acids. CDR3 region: CASSQVLTSEPTDTQYF. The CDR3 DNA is TGCGCCAGCAGCCAAGTTCTTACTAGCGAGCCCACAGATACGCAGTATTTT.

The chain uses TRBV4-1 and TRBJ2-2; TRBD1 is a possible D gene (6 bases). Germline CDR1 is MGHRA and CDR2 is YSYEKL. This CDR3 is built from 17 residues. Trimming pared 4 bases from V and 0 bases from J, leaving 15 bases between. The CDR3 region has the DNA TGCGCCAGCAGCCTACACTCCGGGACATCGAACACCGGGGAGCTGTTTTTT. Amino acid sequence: CASSLHSGTSNTGELFF.

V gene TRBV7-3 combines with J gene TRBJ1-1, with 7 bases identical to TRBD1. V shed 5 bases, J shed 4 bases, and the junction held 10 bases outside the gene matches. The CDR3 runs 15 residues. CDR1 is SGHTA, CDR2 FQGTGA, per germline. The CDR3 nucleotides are TGTGCCAGCAGCCCATCAGGGGGAGGAACCACTGAAGCTTTCTTT. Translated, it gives CASSPSGGGTTEAFF. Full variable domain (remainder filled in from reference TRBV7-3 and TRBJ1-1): GAGVSQTPSNKVTEKGKYVELRCDPISGHTALYWYRQSLGQGPEFLIYFQGTGAADDSGLPNDRFFAVRPEGSVSTLKIQRTERGDSAVYLCASSPSGGGTTEAFFGQGTRLTVV.

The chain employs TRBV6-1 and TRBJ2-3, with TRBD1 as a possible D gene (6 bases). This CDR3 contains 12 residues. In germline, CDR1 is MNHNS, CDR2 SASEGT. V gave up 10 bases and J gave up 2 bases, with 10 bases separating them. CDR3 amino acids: CATRQDTDTQYF. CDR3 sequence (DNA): TGTGCCACCAGACAGGACACAGATACGCAGTATTTT.

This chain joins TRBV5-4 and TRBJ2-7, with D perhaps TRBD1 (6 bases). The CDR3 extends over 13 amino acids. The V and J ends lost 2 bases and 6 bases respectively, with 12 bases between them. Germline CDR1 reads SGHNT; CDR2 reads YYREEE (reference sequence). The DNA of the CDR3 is TGTGCCAGCAGCTTAAGTGAGGGGGTCGAGCAGTACTTC. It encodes CASSLSEGVEQYF.